This is a list of T cell receptor beta chains from one sample in a study of blood T cell repertoires in COVID-19. Only in-frame clones appear in the TCRdb table, and some are missing; sequencing was by immunoSEQ multiplex PCR. The sample records fewer than 150,000 clones, roughly 90% being singletons. Material: peripheral blood. The receptors were sampled from a man aged 50 or older with active or convalescent COVID-19. The CDR3 runs from the conserved cysteine through the conserved F or W. Each record gives: J gene, clone size, D gene, V gene, CDR3 protein, CDR3 DNA. D genes are given only for firm matches. Clone size appears in some rows only: once, few, many, or a class for an expanded clone.

TRBJ2-3 - - TRBV7-9 CASSLGTVSTDTQYF TGTGCCAGCAGCTTAGGTACAGTTAGCACAGATACGCAGTATTTT
TRBJ1-1 once - TRBV29-1 CSVETAAGTEAFF TGCAGCGTTGAAACAGCGGCGGGCACTGAAGCTTTCTTT
TRBJ2-3 - TRBD1 TRBV5-1 CASSPGQVWTDTQYF TGCGCCAGCAGCCCAGGACAGGTATGGACAGATACGCAGTATTTT
TRBJ2-7 - TRBD1 TRBV2 CASSLRQGAAEQYF TGTGCCAGCAGTCTACGACAGGGGGCGGCCGAGCAGTACTTC
TRBJ1-6 - TRBD1 TRBV9 CASSVGTGVRALHF TGTGCCAGCAGCGTGGGGACAGGGGTTCGAGCCCTCCACTTT
TRBJ1-2 - - TRBV29-1 CSAPEQGAHGYTF TGCAGCGCCCCGGAACAGGGTGCTCATGGCTACACCTTC
TRBJ1-6 - - TRBV7-9 CASSLQGNSPLHF TGTGCCAGCAGCCTACAGGGTAATTCACCCCTCCACTTT
TRBJ2-7 - - TRBV3-1/TRBV3-2 CASSQGLADYEQYF TGTGCCAGCAGCCAAGGCCTAGCAGACTACGAGCAGTACTTC
TRBJ1-1 once TRBD1 TRBV5-1 CASSPDRANTEAFF TGCGCCAGCAGCCCGGACAGGGCTAACACTGAAGCTTTCTTT
TRBJ1-1 - - TRBV28 CASSLSNRAFF TGTGCCAGCAGTTTGAGCAATAGAGCTTTCTTT
TRBJ2-1 - TRBD1 TRBV7-7 CASSLAGTGDNEQFF TGTGCTAGCAGCTTAGCCGGGACAGGGGACAATGAGCAGTTCTTC
TRBJ1-2 - TRBD1 TRBV6-6 CASSRSRDSYGYTF TGTGCCAGCAGTCGCTCTCGGGACAGCTATGGCTACACCTTC
TRBJ1-5 - TRBD1 TRBV6-5 CASSLGQSPNQPQHF TGTGCCAGCAGCTTGGGACAGAGCCCAAATCAGCCCCAGCATTTT
TRBJ2-1 - - TRBV7-8 CASSLELADYEQFF TGTGCCAGCAGCTTAGAGCTCGCCGATTATGAGCAGTTCTTC
TRBJ1-1 - - TRBV10-2 CASTSATTGTEAFF TGCGCCAGCACTTCAGCCACGACAGGCACTGAAGCTTTCTTT
TRBJ1-2 - - TRBV27 CASRAGGAGGYTF TGTGCCAGCAGGGCCGGTGGGGCGGGGGGCTACACCTTC
TRBJ1-6 - TRBD1 TRBV6-5 CASSYPPGQGKSPLHF TGTGCCAGCAGTTACCCTCCTGGACAGGGAAAGTCACCCCTCCACTTT
TRBJ2-7 once TRBD2 TRBV15 CATSRVSGTSLYEQYF TGTGCCACCAGCAGAGTGAGTGGGACTAGCCTTTACGAGCAGTACTTC
TRBJ2-3 once TRBD2 TRBV19 CASSIDLRTSTDTQYF TGTGCCAGTAGTATAGATCTGAGGACTAGTACAGATACGCAGTATTTT
TRBJ2-1 - TRBD1 TRBV18 CASSRGGGGYNEQFF TGTGCCAGCTCACGAGGGGGCGGAGGATACAATGAGCAGTTCTTC
TRBJ1-1 once TRBD1 TRBV10-3 CAISETGGYAFF TGTGCCATCAGTGAGACAGGGGGTTACGCTTTCTTT
TRBJ2-1 - - TRBV6-5 CASSSPGIIDEQFF TGTGCCAGCAGTTCTCCAGGGATCATAGATGAGCAGTTCTTC
TRBJ2-2 few - TRBV30 CAWSVGGMSTGELFF TGTGCCTGGAGTGTTGGGGGGATGAGCACCGGGGAGCTGTTTTTT
TRBJ1-2 few TRBD1 TRBV6-2/TRBV6-3 CASSHRRTGEIYGYTF TGTGCCAGCAGTCACCGGAGGACAGGGGAAATCTATGGCTACACCTTC
TRBJ2-2 - TRBD2 TRBV4-2 CASSQEAGGVAGELFF TGTGCCAGCAGCCAAGAAGCGGGAGGGGTAGCCGGGGAGCTGTTTTTT
TRBJ2-7 - TRBD2 TRBV6-4 CASSDSRGLAGSVPETYEQYF TGTGCCAGCAGTGACTCGAGGGGACTAGCGGGAAGTGTTCCCGAGACCTACGAGCAGTACTTC
TRBJ2-1 - - TRBV6-5 CASSYWSGEQFF TGTGCCAGCAGTTACTGGAGCGGTGAGCAGTTCTTC
TRBJ2-3 - - TRBV5-1 CASSDGASADTQYF TGCGCCAGCAGTGATGGGGCCTCCGCAGATACGCAGTATTTT
TRBJ2-7 - TRBD1 TRBV4-2 CASSQGGGQGRSYEQYF TGTGCCAGCAGCCAGGGGGGGGGACAGGGTAGGAGCTACGAGCAGTACTTC
TRBJ2-7 - - TRBV28 CASTSGTPPYEQYF TGTGCCAGCACCTCCGGGACACCTCCCTACGAGCAGTACTTC
TRBJ1-5 - - TRBV19 CASSQKPQPQHF TGTGCCAGTAGTCAAAAGCCTCAGCCCCAGCATTTT
TRBJ1-4 - TRBD1 TRBV5-1 CASSLVPGQGNEKLFF TGCGCCAGCAGCTTGGTTCCGGGACAGGGAAATGAAAAACTGTTTTTT
TRBJ2-1 - TRBD2 TRBV7-8 CASTIPGRERVEQFF TGTGCCAGCACCATCCCGGGGCGGGAGCGGGTTGAGCAGTTCTTC
TRBJ2-3 - - TRBV12-5 CASGGAANTQYF TGTGCTAGTGGGGGAGCGGCTAATACGCAGTATTTT
TRBJ2-5 - - TRBV5-1 CASSLVGLETQYF TGCGCCAGCAGCTTGGTGGGGCTAGAGACCCAGTACTTC
TRBJ1-2 - - TRBV5-6 CASSNFSLTGYTF TGTGCCAGCAGCAATTTCTCACTAACGGGCTACACCTTC
TRBJ2-2 few TRBD1 TRBV9 CASSHRTGRDTGELFF TGTGCCAGCAGCCACCGGACAGGGCGAGACACCGGGGAGCTGTTTTTT
TRBJ2-2 - TRBD1 TRBV7-9 CATVTGVNTGELFF TGTGCCACCGTTACAGGGGTTAACACCGGGGAGCTGTTTTTT
TRBJ1-6 - TRBD1 TRBV7-3 CASSAWGQKNSPLHF TGTGCCAGCAGCGCGTGGGGACAGAAAAATTCACCCCTCCACTTT
TRBJ1-2 - - TRBV7-9 CASSPQGTDGYTF TGTGCCAGCAGCCCACAGGGTACCGATGGCTACACCTTC
TRBJ1-3 - - TRBV28 CASTRGGTGNTIYF TGTGCCAGCACCCGGGGGGGAACTGGAAACACCATATATTTT